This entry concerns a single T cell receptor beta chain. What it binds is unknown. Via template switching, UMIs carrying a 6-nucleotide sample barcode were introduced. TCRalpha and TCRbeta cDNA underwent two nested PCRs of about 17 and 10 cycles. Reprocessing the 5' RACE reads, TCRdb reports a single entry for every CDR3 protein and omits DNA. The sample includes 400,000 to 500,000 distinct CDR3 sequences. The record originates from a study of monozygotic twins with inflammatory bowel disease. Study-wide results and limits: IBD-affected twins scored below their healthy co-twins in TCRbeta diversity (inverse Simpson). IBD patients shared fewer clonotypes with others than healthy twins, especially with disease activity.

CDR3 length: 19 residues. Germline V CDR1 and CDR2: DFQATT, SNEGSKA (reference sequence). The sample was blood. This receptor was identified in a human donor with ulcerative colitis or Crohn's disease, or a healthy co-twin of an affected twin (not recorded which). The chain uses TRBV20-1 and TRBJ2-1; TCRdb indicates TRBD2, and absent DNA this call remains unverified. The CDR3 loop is CSARGSGLAGIRSYNEQFF.